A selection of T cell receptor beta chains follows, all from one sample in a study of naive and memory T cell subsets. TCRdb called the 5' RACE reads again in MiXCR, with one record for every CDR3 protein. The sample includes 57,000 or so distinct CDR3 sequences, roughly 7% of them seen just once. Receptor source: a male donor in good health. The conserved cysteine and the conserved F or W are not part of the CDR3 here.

CDR3 protein: ASSYDLVDTYEQY; V gene: TRBV6-2/TRBV6-3; J gene: TRBJ2-7; CDR3 length: 13
CDR3 protein: ASSVDRARPYEQY; V gene: TRBV7-2; J gene: TRBJ2-7; CDR3 length: 13
CDR3 protein: ASSPPETRTETYEQY; V gene: TRBV7-9; J gene: TRBJ2-7; CDR3 length: 15
CDR3 protein: SATKARYAKNIQY; V gene: TRBV20-1; J gene: TRBJ2-4; CDR3 length: 13
CDR3 protein: ASSPNTGVGEKLF; V gene: TRBV5-5; J gene: TRBJ1-4; CDR3 length: 13
CDR3 protein: SAALLAGGRGAYEQY; V gene: TRBV20-1; J gene: TRBJ2-7; CDR3 length: 15
CDR3 protein: ASSPSWMGLAGANVLT; V gene: TRBV18; J gene: TRBJ2-6; CDR3 length: 16
CDR3 protein: ATSSVGGKSYNEQF; V gene: TRBV15; J gene: TRBJ2-1; CDR3 length: 14
CDR3 protein: ASSSLTSGRGYEQF; V gene: TRBV7-9; J gene: TRBJ2-1; CDR3 length: 14
CDR3 protein: ASSQLAGHSYNEQF; V gene: TRBV6-1; J gene: TRBJ2-1; CDR3 length: 14
CDR3 protein: SARASGRYNEQF; V gene: TRBV20-1; J gene: TRBJ2-1; CDR3 length: 12
CDR3 protein: ASSSASGRYPLQY; V gene: TRBV6-5; J gene: TRBJ2-4; CDR3 length: 13
CDR3 protein: ASSKQGAGGTDTQY; V gene: TRBV6-1; J gene: TRBJ2-3; CDR3 length: 14
CDR3 protein: ASTYQNNNEQF; V gene: TRBV19; J gene: TRBJ2-1; CDR3 length: 11
CDR3 protein: AWSEDQGFRNYGYT; V gene: TRBV30; J gene: TRBJ1-2; CDR3 length: 14
CDR3 protein: ASSEIDTVYGYT; V gene: TRBV6-1; J gene: TRBJ1-2; CDR3 length: 12
CDR3 protein: ASSFGRQDGYT; V gene: TRBV12-3/TRBV12-4; J gene: TRBJ1-2; CDR3 length: 11
CDR3 protein: ASTPGPGGITEAF; V gene: TRBV6-4; J gene: TRBJ1-1; CDR3 length: 13
CDR3 protein: ASTRGERGVSEAF; V gene: TRBV5-5; J gene: TRBJ1-1; CDR3 length: 13
CDR3 protein: ASSQIPGTSPYNEQF; V gene: TRBV2; J gene: TRBJ2-1; CDR3 length: 15
CDR3 protein: ASSSGTGNHEQY; V gene: TRBV12-3/TRBV12-4; J gene: TRBJ2-7; CDR3 length: 12
CDR3 protein: ASSTPPGELF; V gene: TRBV19; J gene: TRBJ2-2; CDR3 length: 10
CDR3 protein: ASSPPRGHRRTEAF; V gene: TRBV21-1; J gene: TRBJ1-1; CDR3 length: 14
CDR3 protein: ASSYTPGNYYEQY; V gene: TRBV6-5; J gene: TRBJ2-7; CDR3 length: 13
CDR3 protein: ASSLAGENTEAY; V gene: TRBV5-1; J gene: TRBJ1-1; CDR3 length: 12
CDR3 protein: ASSTPTGASNQPQH; V gene: TRBV19; J gene: TRBJ1-5; CDR3 length: 14
CDR3 protein: AWKGDLGDAF; V gene: TRBV30; J gene: TRBJ1-1; CDR3 length: 10
CDR3 protein: ASSWVGGPDTQY; V gene: TRBV5-5; J gene: TRBJ2-3; CDR3 length: 12